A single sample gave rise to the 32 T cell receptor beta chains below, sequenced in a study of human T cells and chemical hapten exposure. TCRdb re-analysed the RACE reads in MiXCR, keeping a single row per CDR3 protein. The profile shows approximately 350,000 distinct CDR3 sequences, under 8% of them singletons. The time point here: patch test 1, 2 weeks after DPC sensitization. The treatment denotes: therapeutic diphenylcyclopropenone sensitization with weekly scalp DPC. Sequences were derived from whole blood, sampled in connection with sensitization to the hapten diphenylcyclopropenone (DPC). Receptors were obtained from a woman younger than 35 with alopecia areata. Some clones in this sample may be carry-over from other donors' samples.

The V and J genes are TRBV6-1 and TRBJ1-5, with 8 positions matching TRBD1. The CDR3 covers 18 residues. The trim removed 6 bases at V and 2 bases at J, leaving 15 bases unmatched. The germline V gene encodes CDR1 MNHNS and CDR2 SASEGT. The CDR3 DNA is TGTGCCAGCAGCGCCCTACCCCAGGGGGCAAAGGGCAATCAGCCCCAGCATTTT. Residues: CASSALPQGAKGNQPQHF.

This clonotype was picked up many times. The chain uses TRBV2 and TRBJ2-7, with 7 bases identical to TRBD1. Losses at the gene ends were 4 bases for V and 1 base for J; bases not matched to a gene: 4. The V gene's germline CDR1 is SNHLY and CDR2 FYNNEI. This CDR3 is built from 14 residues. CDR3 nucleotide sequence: TGTGCCAGCAGTGGGGCGACAGGGTCCTACGAGCAGTACTTC. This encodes CASSGATGSYEQYF. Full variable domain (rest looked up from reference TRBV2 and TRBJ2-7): EPEVTQTPSHQVTQMGQEVILRCVPISNHLYFYWYRQILGQKVEFLVSFYNNEISEKSEIFDDQFSVERPDGSNFTLKIRSTKLEDSAMYFCASSGATGSYEQYFGPGTRLTVT.

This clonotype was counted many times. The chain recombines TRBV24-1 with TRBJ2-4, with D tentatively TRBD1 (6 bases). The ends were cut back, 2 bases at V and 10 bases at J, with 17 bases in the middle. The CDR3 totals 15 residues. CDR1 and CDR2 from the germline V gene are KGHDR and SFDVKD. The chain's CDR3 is CATSDSNTGSGIQYF. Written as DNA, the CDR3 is TGTGCCACCAGTGATTCGAATACAGGGTCCGGGATTCAGTACTTC.

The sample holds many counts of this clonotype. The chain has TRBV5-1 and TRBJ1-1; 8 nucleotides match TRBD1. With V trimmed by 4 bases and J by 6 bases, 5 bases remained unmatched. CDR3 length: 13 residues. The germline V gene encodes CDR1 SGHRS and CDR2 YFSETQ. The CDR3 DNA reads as TGCGCCAGCAGCCCAGGACAGGGTCCTGAAGCTTTCTTT. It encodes CASSPGQGPEAFF.

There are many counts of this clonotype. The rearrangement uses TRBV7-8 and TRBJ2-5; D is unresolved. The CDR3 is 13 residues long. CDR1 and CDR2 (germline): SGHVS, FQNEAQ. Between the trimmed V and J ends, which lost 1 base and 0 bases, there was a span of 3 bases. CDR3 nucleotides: TGTGCCAGCAGCTTAGGAGACCAAGAGACCCAGTACTTC. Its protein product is CASSLGDQETQYF.

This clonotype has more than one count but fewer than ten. CDR3 sequence: CAGAPTYSGNTIYF. The CDR3 nucleotides read TGTGCCGGTGCCCCAACTTACTCTGGAAACACCATATATTTT. The chain uses TRBV12-3 or TRBV12-4 and TRBJ1-3; the D is unclear. Trimming took 11 bases from V and 0 from J, leaving 14 bases between them. The CDR3 extends over 14 amino acids.

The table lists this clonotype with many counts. CDR3: CASSGSGGSYNEQFF. For the CDR3, the DNA is TGTGCCAGCAGCGGAAGCGGGGGCTCCTACAATGAGCAGTTCTTC. This chain connects TRBV11-3 to TRBJ2-1, with 8 nucleotides matching TRBD2. The V gene's germline CDR1 is SGHNT and CDR2 YENEEA. This CDR3 is built from 15 residues. With V trimmed by 5 bases and J by 0 bases, 3 bases remained unmatched.

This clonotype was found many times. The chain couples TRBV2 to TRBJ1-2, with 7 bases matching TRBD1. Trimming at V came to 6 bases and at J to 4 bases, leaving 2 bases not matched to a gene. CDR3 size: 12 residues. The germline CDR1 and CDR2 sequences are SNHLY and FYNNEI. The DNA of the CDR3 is TGTGCCAGCAGCGGGGACAGCTATGGCTACACCTTC. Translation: CASSGDSYGYTF.

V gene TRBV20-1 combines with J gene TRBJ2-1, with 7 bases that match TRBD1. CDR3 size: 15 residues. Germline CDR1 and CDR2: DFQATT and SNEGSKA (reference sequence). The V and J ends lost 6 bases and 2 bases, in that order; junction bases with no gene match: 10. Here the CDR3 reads CSARSDRDPYNEQFF. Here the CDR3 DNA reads TGCAGTGCCAGATCTGACAGGGACCCCTACAATGAGCAGTTCTTC.

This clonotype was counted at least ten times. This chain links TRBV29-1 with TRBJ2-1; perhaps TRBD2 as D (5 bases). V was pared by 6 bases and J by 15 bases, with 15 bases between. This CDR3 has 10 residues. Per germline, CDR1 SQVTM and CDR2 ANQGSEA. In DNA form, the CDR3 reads TGCAGCGTGAGAGACTATTCCGCGTTCTTC. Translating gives CSVRDYSAFF.

CDR3 sequence reads: CATQTEPNTEAFF. CDR3 nucleotide sequence: TGTGCCACTCAGACAGAACCCAACACTGAAGCTTTCTTT. V and J are TRBV12-3 or TRBV12-4 and TRBJ1-1; tentatively, D is TRBD1 (5 bases). With 10 bases removed from V and 2 bases from J, the gap between germline ends came to 14 bases. This CDR3 has 13 amino acids.

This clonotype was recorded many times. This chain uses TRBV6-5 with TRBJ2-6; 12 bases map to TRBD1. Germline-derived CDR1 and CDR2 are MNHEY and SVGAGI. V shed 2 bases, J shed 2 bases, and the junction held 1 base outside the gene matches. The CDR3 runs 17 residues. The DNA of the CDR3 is TGTGCCAGCAGTTACGGGACAGGGGGCCCTGGGGCCAACGTCCTGACTTTC. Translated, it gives CASSYGTGGPGANVLTF.

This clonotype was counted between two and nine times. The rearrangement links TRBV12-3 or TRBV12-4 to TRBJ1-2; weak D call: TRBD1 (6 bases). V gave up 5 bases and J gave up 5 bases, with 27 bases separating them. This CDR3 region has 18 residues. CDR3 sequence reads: CASSPKGLGGPHRYGYTF. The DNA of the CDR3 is TGTGCCAGCAGTCCCAAGGGTCTCGGGGGGCCTCATCGGTATGGCTACACCTTC.

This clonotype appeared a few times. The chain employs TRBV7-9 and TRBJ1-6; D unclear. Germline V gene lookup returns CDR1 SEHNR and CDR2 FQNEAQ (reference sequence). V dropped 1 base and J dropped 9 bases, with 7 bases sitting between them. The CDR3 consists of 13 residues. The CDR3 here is CASSLEAASPLHF. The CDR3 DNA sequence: TGTGCCAGCAGCTTAGAGGCGGCTTCACCCCTCCACTTT.

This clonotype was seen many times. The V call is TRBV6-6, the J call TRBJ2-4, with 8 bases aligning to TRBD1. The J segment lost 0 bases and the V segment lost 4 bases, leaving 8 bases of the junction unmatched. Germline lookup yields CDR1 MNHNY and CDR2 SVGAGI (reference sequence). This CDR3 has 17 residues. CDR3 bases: TGTGCCAGCAGTTCCCGGGGACAGGACGTAGCCAAAAACATTCAGTACTTC. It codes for CASSSRGQDVAKNIQYF.

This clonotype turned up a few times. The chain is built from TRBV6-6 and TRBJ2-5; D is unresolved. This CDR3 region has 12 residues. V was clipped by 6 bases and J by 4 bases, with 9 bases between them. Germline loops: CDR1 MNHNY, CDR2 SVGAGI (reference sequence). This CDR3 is CASSHQVETQYF. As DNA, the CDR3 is TGTGCCAGCAGCCACCAAGTAGAGACCCAGTACTTC.

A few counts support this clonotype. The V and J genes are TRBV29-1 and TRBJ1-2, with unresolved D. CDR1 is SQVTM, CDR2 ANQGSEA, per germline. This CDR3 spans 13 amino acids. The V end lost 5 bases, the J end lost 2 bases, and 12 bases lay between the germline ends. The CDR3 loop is CSVRVRENYGYTF. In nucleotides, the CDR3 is TGCAGCGTTCGGGTTAGGGAGAACTATGGCTACACCTTC.

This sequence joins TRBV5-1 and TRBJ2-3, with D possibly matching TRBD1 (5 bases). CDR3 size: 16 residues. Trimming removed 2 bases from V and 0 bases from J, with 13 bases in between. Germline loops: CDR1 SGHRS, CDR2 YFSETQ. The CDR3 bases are TGCGCCAGCAGCTTTCGACAGTCCACTAGCACAGATACGCAGTATTTT. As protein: CASSFRQSTSTDTQYF.

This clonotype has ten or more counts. The chain's CDR3 is CATSDLGTSGGSYNEQFF. The CDR3 nucleotides are TGTGCCACCAGTGATTTAGGGACTAGCGGGGGCTCCTACAATGAGCAGTTCTTC. This rearrangement joins TRBV24-1 to TRBJ2-1; 14 bases line up with TRBD2. There are 18 residues in the CDR3. CDR1 and CDR2 (germline): KGHDR, SFDVKD. The J segment lost 0 bases and the V segment lost 1 base, leaving 1 base of the junction unmatched.

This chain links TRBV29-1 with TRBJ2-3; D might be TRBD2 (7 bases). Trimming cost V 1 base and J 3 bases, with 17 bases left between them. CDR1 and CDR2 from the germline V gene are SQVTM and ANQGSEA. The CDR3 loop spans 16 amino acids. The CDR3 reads CSVEVSGGGLTDTQYF. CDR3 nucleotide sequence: TGCAGCGTTGAAGTATCTGGGGGGGGCCTAACAGATACGCAGTATTTT.

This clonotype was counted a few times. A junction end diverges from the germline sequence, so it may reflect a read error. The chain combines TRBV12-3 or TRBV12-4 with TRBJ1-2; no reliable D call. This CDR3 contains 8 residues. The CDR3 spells CASSLRAF. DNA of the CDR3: TGTGCCAGCAGTTTACGGGCCTTC.

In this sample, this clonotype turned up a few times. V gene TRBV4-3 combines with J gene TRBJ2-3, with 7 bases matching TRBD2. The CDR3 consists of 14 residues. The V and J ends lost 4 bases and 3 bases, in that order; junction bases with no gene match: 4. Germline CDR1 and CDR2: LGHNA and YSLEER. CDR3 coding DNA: TGCGCCAGCAGCCGAAGCGGGGAGACAGATACGCAGTATTTT. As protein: CASSRSGETDTQYF.

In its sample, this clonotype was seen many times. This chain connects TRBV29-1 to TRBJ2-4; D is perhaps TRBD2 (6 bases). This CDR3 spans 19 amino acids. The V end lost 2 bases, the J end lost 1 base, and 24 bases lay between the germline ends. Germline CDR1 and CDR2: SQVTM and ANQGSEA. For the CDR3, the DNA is TGCAGCGTTGAATTCATGGAGGGTAATGAAATTTGGGCCAAAAACATTCAGTACTTC. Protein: CSVEFMEGNEIWAKNIQYF.

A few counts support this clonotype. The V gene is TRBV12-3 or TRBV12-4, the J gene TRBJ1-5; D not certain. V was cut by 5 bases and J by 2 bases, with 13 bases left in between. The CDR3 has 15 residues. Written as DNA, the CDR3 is TGTGCCAGCAGTGTAGACCCTTACGGCAATCAGCCCCAGCATTTT. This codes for CASSVDPYGNQPQHF.

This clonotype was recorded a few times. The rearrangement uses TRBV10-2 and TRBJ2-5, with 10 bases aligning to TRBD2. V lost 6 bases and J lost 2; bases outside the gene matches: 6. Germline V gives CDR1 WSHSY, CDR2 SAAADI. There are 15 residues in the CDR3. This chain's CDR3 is CASSALAGVQETQYF. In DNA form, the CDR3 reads TGCGCCAGCAGCGCGCTAGCGGGGGTACAAGAGACCCAGTACTTC.

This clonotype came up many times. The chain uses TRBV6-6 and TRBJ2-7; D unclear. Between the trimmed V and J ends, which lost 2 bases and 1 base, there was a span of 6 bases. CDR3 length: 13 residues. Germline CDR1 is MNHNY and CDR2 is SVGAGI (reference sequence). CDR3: CASSYARSYEQYF. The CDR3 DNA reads TGTGCCAGCAGTTACGCCAGGTCCTACGAGCAGTACTTC.

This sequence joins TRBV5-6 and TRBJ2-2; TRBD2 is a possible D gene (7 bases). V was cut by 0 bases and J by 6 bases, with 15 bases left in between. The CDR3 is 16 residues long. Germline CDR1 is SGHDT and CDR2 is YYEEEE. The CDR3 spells CASSLAPGGRAGELFF. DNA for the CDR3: TGTGCCAGCAGCTTGGCTCCCGGGGGGCGCGCCGGGGAGCTGTTTTTT.

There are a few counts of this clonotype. The CDR3 protein is CASSLGATTDTQYF. In nucleotides, the CDR3 is TGTGCCAGCAGCTTAGGGGCCACCACAGATACGCAGTATTTT. The genes are TRBV7-2 and TRBJ2-3, with D unresolved. The CDR3 loop spans 14 amino acids. Germline loops: CDR1 SGHTA, CDR2 FQGNSA. V dropped 1 base and J dropped 2 bases, with 7 bases sitting between them.

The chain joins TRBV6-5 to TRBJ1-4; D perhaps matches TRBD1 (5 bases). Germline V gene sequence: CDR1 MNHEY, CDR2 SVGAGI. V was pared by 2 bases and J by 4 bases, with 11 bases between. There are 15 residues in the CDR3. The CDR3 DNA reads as TGTGCCAGCAGTTACGGGGGACGGAGTAATGAAAAACTGTTTTTT. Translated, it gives CASSYGGRSNEKLFF.

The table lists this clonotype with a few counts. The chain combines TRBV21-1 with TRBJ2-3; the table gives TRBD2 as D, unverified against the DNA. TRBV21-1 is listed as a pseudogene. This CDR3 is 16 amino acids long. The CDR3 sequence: CASRIKAGGPADTQYF. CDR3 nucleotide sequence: TGTGCCAGCAGGATTAAAGCGGGGGGGCCCGCAGATACGCAGTATTTT.

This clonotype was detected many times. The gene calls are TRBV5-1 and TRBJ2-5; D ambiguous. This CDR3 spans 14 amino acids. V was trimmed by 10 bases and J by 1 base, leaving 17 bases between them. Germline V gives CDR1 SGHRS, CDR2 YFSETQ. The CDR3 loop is CASSPRPSQETQYF. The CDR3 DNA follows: TGCGCCTCAAGTCCTCGTCCGAGCCAAGAGACCCAGTACTTC.

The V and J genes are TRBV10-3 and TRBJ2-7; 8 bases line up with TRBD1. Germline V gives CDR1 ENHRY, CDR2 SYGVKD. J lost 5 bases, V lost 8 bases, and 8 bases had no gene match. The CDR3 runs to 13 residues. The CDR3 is CAILGQGRNEQYF. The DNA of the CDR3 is TGTGCCATCCTAGGACAGGGCCGGAACGAGCAGTACTTC.